A selection of T cell receptor beta chains follows, all from one sample in a study of radiation and T cells in renal cell carcinoma. Here immunoSEQ multiplex PCR was the method, and the copy in TCRdb shows in-frame clones only, minus some. The top ten clones hold 4.1% of a sample with approximately 150,000 clones, about 87% of them seen once. The material was blood, obtained from a patient whose treatment included radiotherapy and nephrectomy. Receptors were obtained from a woman in her 70s with renal cell carcinoma. Each CDR3 is given with its conserved first and last residue. Fields, in order: J gene, D gene, V gene, CDR3 DNA, CDR3 protein. D genes are given only for firm matches.

J gene: TRBJ2-3; D gene: TRBD2; V gene: TRBV7-2; CDR3 DNA: TGTGCCAGCAGCTCCGGGACTAGCGGAGGCACAGATACGCAGTATTTT; CDR3 protein: CASSSGTSGGTDTQYF
J gene: TRBJ2-5; D gene: .; V gene: TRBV2; CDR3 DNA: TGTGCCAGCGGAACTCCCCCGGGGTTCGCGACCCAGTACTTC; CDR3 protein: CASGTPPGFATQYF
J gene: TRBJ1-1; D gene: TRBD1; V gene: TRBV5-5; CDR3 DNA: TGTGCCAGCAGCGTCTACAGGGGGAACACTGAAGCTTTCTTT; CDR3 protein: CASSVYRGNTEAFF
J gene: TRBJ2-7; D gene: .; V gene: TRBV30; CDR3 DNA: TGTGCCTGGAGTGGTCAGGGCTCCTACGAGCAGTACTTC; CDR3 protein: CAWSGQGSYEQYF
J gene: TRBJ1-3; D gene: .; V gene: TRBV7-6; CDR3 DNA: TGTGCCAGCAGCTTAAGTCCGGGACGTAGCTCTGGAAACACCATATATTTT; CDR3 protein: CASSLSPGRSSGNTIYF
J gene: TRBJ1-4; D gene: .; V gene: TRBV5-5; CDR3 DNA: TGTGCCAGCAGCTTGAGTGGGGCGCGAGAAAAACTGTTTTTT; CDR3 protein: CASSLSGAREKLFF
J gene: TRBJ1-2; D gene: .; V gene: TRBV30; CDR3 DNA: TGTGCCTCCAGGGAGTATGGCTACACCTTC; CDR3 protein: CASREYGYTF
J gene: TRBJ2-2; D gene: .; V gene: TRBV30; CDR3 DNA: TGTGCCTGGAGCGCGAACACCGGGGAGCTGTTTTTT; CDR3 protein: CAWSANTGELFF
J gene: TRBJ2-7; D gene: TRBD2; V gene: TRBV28; CDR3 DNA: TGTGCCAGCAGTTTGGGACTAGCGGGGACCTACGAGCAGTACTTC; CDR3 protein: CASSLGLAGTYEQYF
J gene: TRBJ2-2; D gene: .; V gene: TRBV7-8; CDR3 DNA: TGTGCCAGCAGCTGGGGGGGCAAGCGGGAGAACACCGGGGAGCTGTTTTTT; CDR3 protein: CASSWGGKRENTGELFF
J gene: TRBJ2-7; D gene: .; V gene: TRBV15; CDR3 DNA: TGTGCCACCAGCAGTAACAGCTACGAGCAGTACTTC; CDR3 protein: CATSSNSYEQYF
J gene: TRBJ2-1; D gene: TRBD2; V gene: TRBV9; CDR3 DNA: TGTGCCAGCAGCGTAGGGCAGGGACTAGGTTTTGAGCAGTTCTTC; CDR3 protein: CASSVGQGLGFEQFF
J gene: TRBJ2-1; D gene: TRBD2; V gene: TRBV25-1; CDR3 DNA: TGTGCCAGCAGTGAATATGTTCGGGGGGGGCAGGAGCAGTTCTTC; CDR3 protein: CASSEYVRGGQEQFF
J gene: TRBJ2-1; D gene: TRBD2; V gene: TRBV5-1; CDR3 DNA: TGCGCCAGCAGCTATGGTTTGACTAGCGGGGAGTACAATGAGCAGTTCTTC; CDR3 protein: CASSYGLTSGEYNEQFF
J gene: TRBJ2-3; D gene: .; V gene: TRBV6-6; CDR3 DNA: TGTGCCAGCAGTTACCAGGCCAGGGGTACAGATACGCAGTATTTT; CDR3 protein: CASSYQARGTDTQYF
J gene: TRBJ2-4; D gene: TRBD2; V gene: TRBV2; CDR3 DNA: TGTGCCAGCAGTGAAGAAGGGACTAGGTCAGACATTCAGTACTTC; CDR3 protein: CASSEEGTRSDIQYF